This TCR beta chain stems from a study of blood T cells in healthy people across ages. The study, taken as a whole, reports: Naive CD4+ cells and diversity were both higher in long-lived donors than in aged donors.

Between the trimmed V and J ends, which lost 9 bases and 2 bases, there was a span of 13 bases. CDR3 length: 13 amino acids. The germline gives CDR1 SGDLS, CDR2 YYNGEE. Concerning this clonotype itself: Its cognate antigen is unknown.

For the second PCR, which ran for roughly 7 to 11 cycles, a sample-barcoded 5' primer and a J-beta primer mix were used. TCRdb used MiXCR to reprocess the 5' RACE reads, holding one entry per CDR3 protein. The data show approximately 800,000 distinct CDR3 sequences, roughly 25% seen once. The sample was also reused in another study, on T cells of mothers and their children.

The source material was blood. The chain is built from TRBV9 and TRBJ2-3; possibly TRBD2 for D (6 bases). This TCR came from a boy aged 10-17 years in good health. The DNA for the CDR3 is TGTGCCACATCTAGCGATCACACAGATACGCAGTATTTT. Its protein product is CATSSDHTDTQYF.